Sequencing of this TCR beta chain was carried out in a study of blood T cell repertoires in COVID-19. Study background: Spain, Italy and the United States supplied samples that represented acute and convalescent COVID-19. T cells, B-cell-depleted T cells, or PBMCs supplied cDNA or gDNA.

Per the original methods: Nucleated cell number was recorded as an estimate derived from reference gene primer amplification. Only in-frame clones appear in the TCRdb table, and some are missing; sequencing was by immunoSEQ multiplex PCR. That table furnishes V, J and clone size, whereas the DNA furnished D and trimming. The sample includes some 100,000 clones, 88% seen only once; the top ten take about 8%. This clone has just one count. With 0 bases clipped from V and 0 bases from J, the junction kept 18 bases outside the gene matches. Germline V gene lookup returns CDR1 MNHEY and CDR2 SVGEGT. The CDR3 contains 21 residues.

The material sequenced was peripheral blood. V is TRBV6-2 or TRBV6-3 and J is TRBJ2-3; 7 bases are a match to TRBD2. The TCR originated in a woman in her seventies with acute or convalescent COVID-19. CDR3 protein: CASSYSMLDTAGVASTDTQYF. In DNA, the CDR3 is TGTGCCAGCAGTTACTCGATGTTGGATACGGCGGGGGTTGCTAGCACAGATACGCAGTATTTT.